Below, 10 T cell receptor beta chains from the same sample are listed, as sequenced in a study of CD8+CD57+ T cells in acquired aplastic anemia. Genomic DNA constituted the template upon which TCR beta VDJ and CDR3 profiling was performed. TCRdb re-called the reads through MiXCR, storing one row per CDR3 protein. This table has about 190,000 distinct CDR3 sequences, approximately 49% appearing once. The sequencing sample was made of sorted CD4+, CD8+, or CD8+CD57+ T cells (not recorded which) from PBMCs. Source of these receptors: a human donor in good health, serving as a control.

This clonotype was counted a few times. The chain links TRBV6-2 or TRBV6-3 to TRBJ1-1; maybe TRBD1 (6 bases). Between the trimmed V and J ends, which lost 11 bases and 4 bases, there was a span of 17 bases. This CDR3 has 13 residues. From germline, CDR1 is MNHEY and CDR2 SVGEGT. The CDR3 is CAGQGGLATEAFF. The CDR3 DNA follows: TGTGCCGGGCAAGGGGGGTTGGCCACTGAAGCTTTCTTT.

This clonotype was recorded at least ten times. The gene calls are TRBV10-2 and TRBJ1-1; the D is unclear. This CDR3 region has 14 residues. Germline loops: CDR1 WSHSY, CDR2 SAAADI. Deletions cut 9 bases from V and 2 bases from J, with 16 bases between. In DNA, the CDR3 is TGCGCCAGTCATAGGAGCACAGCAAACACTGAAGCTTTCTTT. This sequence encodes CASHRSTANTEAFF.

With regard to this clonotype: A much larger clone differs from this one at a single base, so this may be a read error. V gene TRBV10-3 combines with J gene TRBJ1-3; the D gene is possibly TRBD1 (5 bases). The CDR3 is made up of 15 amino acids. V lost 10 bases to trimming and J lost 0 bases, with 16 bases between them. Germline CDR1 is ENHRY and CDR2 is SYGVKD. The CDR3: CASNWGRGSGNTIYF. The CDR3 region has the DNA TGTGCCAGCAATTGGGGAAGGGGCTCTGGAAACACCATATATTTT.

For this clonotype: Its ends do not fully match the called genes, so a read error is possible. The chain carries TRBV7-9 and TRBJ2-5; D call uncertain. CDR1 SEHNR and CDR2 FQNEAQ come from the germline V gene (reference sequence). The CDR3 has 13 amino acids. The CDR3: CASSLGVQETQHF. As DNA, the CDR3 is TGTGCCAGTAGCTTAGGAGTTCAAGAGACCCAGCACTTC.

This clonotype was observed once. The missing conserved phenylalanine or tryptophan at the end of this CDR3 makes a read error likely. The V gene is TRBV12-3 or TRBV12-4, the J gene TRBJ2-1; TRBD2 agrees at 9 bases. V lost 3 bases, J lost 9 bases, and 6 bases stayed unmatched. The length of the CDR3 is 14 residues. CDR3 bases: TGTGCCAGCAGTTTGGGCGGGGGGGCGTTTGAGCAGTTCCTC. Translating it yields CASSLGGGAFEQFL.

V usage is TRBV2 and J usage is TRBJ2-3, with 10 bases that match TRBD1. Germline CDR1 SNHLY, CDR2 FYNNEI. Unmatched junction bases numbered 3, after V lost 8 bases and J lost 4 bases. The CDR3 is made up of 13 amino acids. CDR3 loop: CASGDRGPDTQYF. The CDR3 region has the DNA TGTGCCAGCGGGGACAGGGGACCAGATACGCAGTATTTT. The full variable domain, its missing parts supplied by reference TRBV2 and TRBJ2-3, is EPEVTQTPSHQVTQMGQEVILRCVPISNHLYFYWYRQILGQKVEFLVSFYNNEISEKSEIFDDQFSVERPDGSNFTLKIRSTKLEDSAMYFCASGDRGPDTQYFGPGTRLTVL.

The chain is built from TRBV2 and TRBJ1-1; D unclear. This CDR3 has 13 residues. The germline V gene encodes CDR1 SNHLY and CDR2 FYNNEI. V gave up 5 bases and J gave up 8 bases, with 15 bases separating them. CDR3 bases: TGTGCCAGCAGTTGGACGAGGGAGAACGAAGCTTTCTTT. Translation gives CASSWTRENEAFF.

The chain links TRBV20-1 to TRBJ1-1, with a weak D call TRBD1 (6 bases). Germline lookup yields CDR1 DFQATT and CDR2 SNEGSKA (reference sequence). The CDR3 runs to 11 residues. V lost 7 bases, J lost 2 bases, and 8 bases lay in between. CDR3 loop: CSGGTNTEAFF. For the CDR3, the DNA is TGCAGTGGGGGGACAAACACTGAAGCTTTCTTT.

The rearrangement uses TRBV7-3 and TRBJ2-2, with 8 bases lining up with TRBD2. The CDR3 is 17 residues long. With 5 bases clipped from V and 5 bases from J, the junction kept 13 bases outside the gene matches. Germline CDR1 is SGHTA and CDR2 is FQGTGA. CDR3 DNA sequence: TGTGCCAGCAGCCCTTCGGCGGGGGGCCCGGGGACCGGGGAGCTGTTTTTT. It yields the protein CASSPSAGGPGTGELFF. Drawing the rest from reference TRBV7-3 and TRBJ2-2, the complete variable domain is GAGVSQTPSNKVTEKGKYVELRCDPISGHTALYWYRQSLGQGPEFLIYFQGTGAADDSGLPNDRFFAVRPEGSVSTLKIQRTERGDSAVYLCASSPSAGGPGTGELFFGEGSRLTVL.

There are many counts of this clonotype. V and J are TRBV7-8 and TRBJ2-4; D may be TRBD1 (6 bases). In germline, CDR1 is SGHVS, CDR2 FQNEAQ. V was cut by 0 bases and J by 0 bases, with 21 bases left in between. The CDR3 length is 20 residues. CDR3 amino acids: CASSLARVGELQGAKNIQYF. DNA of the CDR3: TGTGCCAGCAGCTTAGCGCGGGTCGGTGAATTACAGGGAGCCAAAAACATTCAGTACTTC.